A selection of T cell receptor beta chains follows, all from one sample in a study of blood T cell repertoires in COVID-19. Produced via immunoSEQ multiplex PCR; TCRdb's table is partial and in-frame only. The table lists just over 65,000 clones, approximately 90% of them singletons. The sequencing input was peripheral blood. These receptors were taken from a man aged 25 to 45 with acute or convalescent COVID-19. Both conserved end residues are part of each CDR3. A D gene is named only where the DNA matches it firmly. Clone size is not always given. Where it is, it says once, few, many or a class for expanded clones.

V gene,J gene,D gene,clone size,CDR3 DNA,CDR3 protein
TRBV14,TRBJ1-2,-,-,TGTGCCAGCAGCCAAGATTTGGGAGCTTGGTATGGCTACACCTTC,CASSQDLGAWYGYTF
TRBV4-3,TRBJ2-2,-,once,TGCGCCAGCAGCCAAGATGGCTACCGCGGCGGGGAGCTGTTTTTT,CASSQDGYRGGELFF
TRBV12-3/TRBV12-4,TRBJ1-1,-,-,TGTGCCAGCAGAGTCCAGTCGGGGACTGAAGCTTTCTTT,CASRVQSGTEAFF
TRBV11-3,TRBJ2-1,TRBD2,-,TGTGCCAGCAGCTTAGCTAGCGGGAGGGTCTATGAGCAGTTCTTC,CASSLASGRVYEQFF
TRBV4-3,TRBJ1-1,-,-,TGCGCCAGCAGCCAAGATAGGGGGTTCTACGCTTTCTTT,CASSQDRGFYAFF
TRBV9,TRBJ2-2,-,few,TGTGCCAGCACGGGGACAAACGGGGAGCTGTTTTTT,CASTGTNGELFF
TRBV21-1,TRBJ2-7,-,few,TGTGCCAGCACTCGGAGGCTAGAAAACTACGAGCAGTACTTC,CASTRRLENYEQYF
TRBV30,TRBJ2-3,TRBD2,-,TGTGCCTGGAGGGTTCCGGGAGGACGCACAGATACGCAGTATTTT,CAWRVPGGRTDTQYF
TRBV28,TRBJ1-4,TRBD1,-,TGTGCCAGCAGTTCCTCCCCTAGGACAGGGTACCCACGGAATGAAAAACTGTTTTTT,CASSSSPRTGYPRNEKLFF
TRBV9,TRBJ2-3,-,-,TGTGCCAGCAGCTCCTCGGGACTCAGCACAGATACGCAGTATTTT,CASSSSGLSTDTQYF
TRBV2,TRBJ2-2,TRBD2,once,TGTGCCAGCAGTGAAGACGGGAGGGGGTCCGGGGAGCTGTTTTTT,CASSEDGRGSGELFF
TRBV12-3/TRBV12-4,TRBJ2-2,-,once,TGTGCCAGCAGTTACAGGGACACCGGGGAGCTGTTTTTT,CASSYRDTGELFF
TRBV9,TRBJ1-1,TRBD1,-,TGTGCCAGCAGCCCCCATTGGGACAGGGGGAAGGCTTTCTTT,CASSPHWDRGKAFF
TRBV29-1,TRBJ2-7,TRBD1,once,TGCAGCGTCCAGGGGGAGTCCTACGAGCAGTACTTC,CSVQGESYEQYF
TRBV7-3,TRBJ2-1,TRBD2,-,TGTGCCAGCAGCTTAATGGCGGGAGGGTTAGAGCAGTTCTTC,CASSLMAGGLEQFF
TRBV9,TRBJ2-1,TRBD1,-,TGTGCCAGCAGCGTAGTGACAGGGGCTTACAATGAGCAGTTCTTC,CASSVVTGAYNEQFF
TRBV2,TRBJ2-2,TRBD1,-,TGTGCCAGCAGACAGGGGGCGAGCGGGGAGCTGTTTTTT,CASRQGASGELFF
TRBV14,TRBJ2-3,-,once,TGTGCCAGCAGCCCCAGGGGAGATACGCAGTATTTT,CASSPRGDTQYF
TRBV3-1/TRBV3-2,TRBJ1-5,-,-,TGTGCCAGCAGCCAGGGGGAGGTGAGCAATCAGCCCCAGCATTTT,CASSQGEVSNQPQHF
TRBV4-3,TRBJ2-7,TRBD2,-,TGCGCCAGCAGCCAGAGACTAGGGCGGGGGGACGAGCAGTACTTC,CASSQRLGRGDEQYF
TRBV7-2,TRBJ2-7,TRBD1,-,TGTGCCAGCAGCCAGAGCCCCGGGACAGCCAAGCTCGAGCAGTACTTC,CASSQSPGTAKLEQYF
TRBV7-2,TRBJ1-4,-,-,TGTGCCAGCAGCACGGACAGTGCCCTTGGTAATGAAAAACTGTTTTTT,CASSTDSALGNEKLFF
TRBV11-2,TRBJ2-5,TRBD2,-,TGTGCCAGCAGCTTAGGGACTAGCGGGAGAAGGCAAGAGACCCAGTACTTC,CASSLGTSGRRQETQYF
TRBV20-1,TRBJ2-3,-,few,TGCAGTGCTCCTAGGTCAGATACGCAGTATTTT,CSAPRSDTQYF
TRBV15,TRBJ2-7,-,-,TGTGCCACCAGCAGAGATCACAGGCACTCCTACGAGCAGTACTTC,CATSRDHRHSYEQYF
TRBV5-6,TRBJ1-1,-,-,TGTGCCAGCAGCTTGCCGGACACTGAAGCTTTCTTT,CASSLPDTEAFF
TRBV27,TRBJ2-2,-,-,TGTGCCAGCAAACAGGGCCCGACGGACACCGGGGAGCTGTTTTTT,CASKQGPTDTGELFF
TRBV5-4,TRBJ1-1,-,-,TGTGCCAGCAGCCCAGGGGAAAACACTGAAGCTTTCTTT,CASSPGENTEAFF
TRBV19,TRBJ1-5,TRBD1,-,TGTGCCAGTAGTATGACCGGGACAGGGTTTCAGCCCCAGCATTTT,CASSMTGTGFQPQHF
TRBV5-1,TRBJ2-5,-,-,TGCGCCAGCAGCTCCTCCTCACAGGTCGGTGAGACCCAGTACTTC,CASSSSSQVGETQYF
TRBV3-1/TRBV3-2,TRBJ1-2,TRBD1,-,TGTGCCAGCAGCCAGGCAGGGGGCAGCTATGGCTACACCTTC,CASSQAGGSYGYTF
TRBV6-5,TRBJ2-5,TRBD2,once,TGTGCCAGCAGTTATGCGGGAGCGGGAGAGACCCAGTACTTC,CASSYAGAGETQYF
TRBV13,TRBJ2-3,TRBD2,few,TGTGCCAGCAGCTCCCTAGCGGGAGGGGCAGATACGCAGTATTTT,CASSSLAGGADTQYF
TRBV6-5,TRBJ1-2,TRBD1,-,TGTGCCAGCAGCCCGGGACAGAACTATGGCTACACCTTC,CASSPGQNYGYTF
TRBV12-3/TRBV12-4,TRBJ2-7,-,-,TGTGCCAGCAGTCCCCACACAGGGAACGAGCAGTACTTC,CASSPHTGNEQYF
TRBV7-9,TRBJ1-2,-,few,TGTGCCAGCAGCTTAGCAGGGGCCATAAACTATGGCTACACCTTC,CASSLAGAINYGYTF
TRBV30,TRBJ1-2,-,-,TGTGCCTGGAGTGTACAGTTTTATGGCTACACCTTC,CAWSVQFYGYTF
TRBV7-9,TRBJ2-2,TRBD2,few,TGTGCCAGCAGATCCAGCGGGGGAAACACCGGGGAGCTGTTTTTT,CASRSSGGNTGELFF
TRBV5-1,TRBJ2-5,TRBD1,-,TGCGCCAGCAGCGCGGACAGGGCCGGAGAGACCCAGTACTTC,CASSADRAGETQYF
TRBV29-1,TRBJ2-1,-,-,TGCAGCGTTGAAGATCAAACTAGTTCCCATGAGCAGTTCTTC,CSVEDQTSSHEQFF
TRBV7-9,TRBJ1-1,TRBD1,-,TGTGCCAGCAGCTTAATGACAGGGACGAACACTGAAGCTTTCTTT,CASSLMTGTNTEAFF